This TCR beta chain was sequenced for a study of blood T cell repertoires in COVID-19 (dated by TCRdb to 2020 to 2021). Regarding the research as a whole: Samples from collaborators originated in the United States, Italy and Spain and spanned both the acute and convalescent phases of COVID-19. The material from the prospective study consisted of cDNA or gDNA derived from T cells, B-cell-depleted T cells, or PBMCs. The dataset comprised deeply sampled blood TCRbeta repertoires from subjects exposed to, actively infected with, or recovered from COVID-19. The repertoires were released in a freely available public database meant as a resource for research on the immune response to SARS-CoV-2. Samples were obtained from the ongoing ImmuneRACE study (first 160 participants) and from 1,000 to 1,500 subjects provided by 6 global collaborators. Nearly every sample came with metadata listing a de-identified subject ID, COVID-19 status, age in years and sex. Where HLA class I and class II types were available, the types were taken from metadata supplied by the sample provider, not from assay-based typing. Overall study results and their limits: Clinical and demographic metadata were provided uncurated, with the amount varying by source and participant.

Collaborating institutions collected whole blood in K2EDTA tubes following their own protocols. For TCRbeta analysis, collaborator samples were shipped as frozen whole blood, as isolated PBMCs, or as DNA extracted from either sample type. TCRbeta CDR3 regions were amplified from genomic DNA using the immunoSEQ Assay, a bias-controlled multiplex PCR. In the authors' own workflow: The number of nucleated cells in each sample was estimated by amplification of reference gene primers within the assay. To quantify the absolute abundance of each unique TCRbeta CDR3 rearrangement, sequence reads were collapsed and filtered. Productive Simpson clonality was computed per sample as the square root of Simpson's diversity index over productive rearrangements. TCRdb retrieved this table from immuneACCESS and kept in-frame rearrangements only. Not all clones are present; in checked studies, unresolved V genes account for under half, and no reason is known for the remainder. V, J and clone size are taken as reported in that table, and D and trimming were inferred from the DNA itself. This sample is represented by about 9,000 clones; about 86% of them were singletons. Of the sample, 6.5% to 8.5% is held by the ten largest clones.

The germline V gene sets CDR1 to SQVTM and CDR2 to ANQGSEA. Trimming leaves V shorter by 6 bases and J shorter by 1 base, with the junction holding 13 bases beyond the gene matches. From its cysteine to its phenylalanine, the CDR3 spans 16 amino acids. The read is trimmed to its CDR3 DNA, 48 bases read in frame from base 1. A remark on this clone: What this receptor recognizes is not known. No per-base quality is available; no much larger clone lies one base away.

The sequence was collected from a human donor in a cohort sampled during active COVID-19. This sequence uses TRBV29-1 and TRBJ1-2, with 8 junctional bases fitting TRBD1. The sequenced sample consisted of peripheral blood. The base sequence is TGCAGCGTCCCCGGGTTGCAGGGGGCCGGTAACTATGGCTACACCTTC. This sequence encodes CSVPGLQGAGNYGYTF.